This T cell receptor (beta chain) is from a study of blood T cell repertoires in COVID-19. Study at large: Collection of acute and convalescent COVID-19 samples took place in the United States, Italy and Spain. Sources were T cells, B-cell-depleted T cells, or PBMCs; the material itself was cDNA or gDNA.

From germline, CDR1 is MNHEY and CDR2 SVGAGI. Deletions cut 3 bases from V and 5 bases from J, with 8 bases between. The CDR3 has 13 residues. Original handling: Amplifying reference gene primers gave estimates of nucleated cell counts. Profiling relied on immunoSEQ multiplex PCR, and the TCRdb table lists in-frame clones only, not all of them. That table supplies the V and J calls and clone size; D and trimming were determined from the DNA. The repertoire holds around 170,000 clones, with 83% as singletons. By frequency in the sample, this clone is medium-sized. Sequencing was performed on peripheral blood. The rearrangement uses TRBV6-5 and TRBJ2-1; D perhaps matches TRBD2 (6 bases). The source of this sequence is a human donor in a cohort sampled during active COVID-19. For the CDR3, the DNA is TGTGCCAGCAGTTATGCGGGAAACAATGAGCAGTTCTTC. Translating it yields CASSYAGNNEQFF.